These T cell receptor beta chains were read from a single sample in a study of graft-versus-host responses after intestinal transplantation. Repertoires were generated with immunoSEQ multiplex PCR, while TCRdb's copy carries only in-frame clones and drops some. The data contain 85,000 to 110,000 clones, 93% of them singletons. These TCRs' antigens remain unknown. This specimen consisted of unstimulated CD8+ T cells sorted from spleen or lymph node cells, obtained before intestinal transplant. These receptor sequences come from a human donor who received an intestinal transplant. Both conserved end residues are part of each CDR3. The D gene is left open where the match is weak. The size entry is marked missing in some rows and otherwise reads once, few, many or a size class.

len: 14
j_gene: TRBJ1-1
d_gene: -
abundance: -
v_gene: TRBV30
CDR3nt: TGTGCCTGGAAGGGGGACATTGGGGACACTGAAGCTTTCTTT
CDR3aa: CAWKGDIGDTEAFF

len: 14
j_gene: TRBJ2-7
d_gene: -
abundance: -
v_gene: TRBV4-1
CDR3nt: TGCGCCAGCAGCCAAGATAGGGCCGCGGGGGAGCAGTACTTC
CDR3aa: CASSQDRAAGEQYF

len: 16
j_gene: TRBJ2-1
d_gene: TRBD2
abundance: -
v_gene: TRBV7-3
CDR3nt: TGTGCCAGCAGCCCCCGGACTAGCGGGGGGTCTGATGAGCAGTTCTTC
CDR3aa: CASSPRTSGGSDEQFF

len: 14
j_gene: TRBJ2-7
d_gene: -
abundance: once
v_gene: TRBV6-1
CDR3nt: TGTGCCAGCAGTCTCGGGACGGGCCCCTACGAGCAGTACTTC
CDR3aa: CASSLGTGPYEQYF

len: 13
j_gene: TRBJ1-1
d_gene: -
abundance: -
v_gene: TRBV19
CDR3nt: TGTGCCAGTATATCGTTGAAGGGGAGTGAAGCTTTCTTT
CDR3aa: CASISLKGSEAFF

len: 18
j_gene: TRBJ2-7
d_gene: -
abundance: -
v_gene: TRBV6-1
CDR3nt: TGTGCCAGCAGTGATCCCCCCTGGACGTTCGGTGGGGCTTACGAGCAGTACTTC
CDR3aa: CASSDPPWTFGGAYEQYF

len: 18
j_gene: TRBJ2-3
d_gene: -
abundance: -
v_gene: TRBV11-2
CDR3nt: TGTGCCAGCAGCCAACCAACACACGGGGGTGGGTACACAGATACGCAGTATTTT
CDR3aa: CASSQPTHGGGYTDTQYF

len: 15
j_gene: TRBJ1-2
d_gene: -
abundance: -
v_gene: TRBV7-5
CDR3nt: TGTGTCAGAAGCTTAGAAGGGACAGGGCTCTATGGCTACACCTTC
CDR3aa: CVRSLEGTGLYGYTF

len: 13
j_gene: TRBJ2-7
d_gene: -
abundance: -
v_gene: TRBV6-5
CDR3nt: TGTGCCAGCAGTTACAGTTCGTCCTACGAGCAGTACTTC
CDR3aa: CASSYSSSYEQYF

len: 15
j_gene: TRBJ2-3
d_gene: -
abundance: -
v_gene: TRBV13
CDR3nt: TGTGCCAGCAGCCCCCAGGGGGGGTACACAGATACGCAGTATTTT
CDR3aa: CASSPQGGYTDTQYF

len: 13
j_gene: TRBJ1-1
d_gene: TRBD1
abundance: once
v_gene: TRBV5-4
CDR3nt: TGTGCCAGCAGCTTGGTGGGACAGCCTGAAGCTTTCTTT
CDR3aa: CASSLVGQPEAFF

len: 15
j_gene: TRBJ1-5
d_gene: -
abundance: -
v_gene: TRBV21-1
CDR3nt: TGTGCCAGCAGCAAAGCGGGACAGGTCAATCAGCCCCAGCATTTT
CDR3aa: CASSKAGQVNQPQHF

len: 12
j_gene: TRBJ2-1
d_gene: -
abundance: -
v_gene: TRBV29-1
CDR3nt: TGCAGCGTTGAGCAAAATCCCAGGGAGCAGTTCTTC
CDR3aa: CSVEQNPREQFF

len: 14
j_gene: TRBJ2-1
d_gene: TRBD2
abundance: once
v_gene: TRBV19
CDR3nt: TGTGCCACCAATAGCGGGGCCTCCTACAATGAGCAGTTCTTC
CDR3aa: CATNSGASYNEQFF

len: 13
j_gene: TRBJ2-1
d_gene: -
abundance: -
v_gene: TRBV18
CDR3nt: TGTGCCAGCTCACCGGGACTCCCTAATGAGCAGTTCTTC
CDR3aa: CASSPGLPNEQFF

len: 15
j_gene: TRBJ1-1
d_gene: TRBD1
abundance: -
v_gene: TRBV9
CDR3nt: TGTGCCAGTTCCGGGACAGGCTCGTCGAACACTGAAGCTTTCTTT
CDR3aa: CASSGTGSSNTEAFF

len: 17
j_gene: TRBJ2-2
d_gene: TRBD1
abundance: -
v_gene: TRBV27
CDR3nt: TGTGCCAGCAGCGGATTCTTCGGGACAGGGGACACCGGGGAGCTGTTTTTT
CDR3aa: CASSGFFGTGDTGELFF

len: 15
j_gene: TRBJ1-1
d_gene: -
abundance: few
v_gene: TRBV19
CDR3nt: TGTGCCAGTAGCCTCCAGGACACCCTGAACACTGAAGCTTTCTTT
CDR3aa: CASSLQDTLNTEAFF

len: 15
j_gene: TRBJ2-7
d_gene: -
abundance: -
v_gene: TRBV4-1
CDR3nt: TGCGCCAGCAGCCAAGTGCCCGGGGGCAGGGTCGAGCAGTACTTC
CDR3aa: CASSQVPGGRVEQYF

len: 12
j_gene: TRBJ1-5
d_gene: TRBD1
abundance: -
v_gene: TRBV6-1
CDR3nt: TGTGCCAGCAGTCTATCCGGGACAGGGGACCATTTT
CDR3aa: CASSLSGTGDHF

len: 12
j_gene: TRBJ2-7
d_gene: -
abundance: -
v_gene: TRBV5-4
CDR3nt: TGTGCCAGCAACATCTACGGCGGTGAGCAGTACTTC
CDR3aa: CASNIYGGEQYF

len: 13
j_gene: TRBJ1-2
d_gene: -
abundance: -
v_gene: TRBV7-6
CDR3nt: TGTGCCAGCAGCTCCCAGGCTAACTATGGCTACACCTTC
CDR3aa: CASSSQANYGYTF

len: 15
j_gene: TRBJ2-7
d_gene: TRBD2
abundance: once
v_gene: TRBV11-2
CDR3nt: TGTGCCAGCAGCTTACCCCGGGGACCGGGGGGCGAGCAGTACTTC
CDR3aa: CASSLPRGPGGEQYF

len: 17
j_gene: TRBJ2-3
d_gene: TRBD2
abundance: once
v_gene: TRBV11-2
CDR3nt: TGTGCCAGCAGCTTAGTCGGTAGCGGGGGGGGCACAGATACGCAGTATTTT
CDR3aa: CASSLVGSGGGTDTQYF

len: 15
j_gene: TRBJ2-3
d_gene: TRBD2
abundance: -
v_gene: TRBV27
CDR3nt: TGTGCCAGCAGTCCCGGGACTAGCGGGAGGGCTACGCAGTATTTT
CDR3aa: CASSPGTSGRATQYF

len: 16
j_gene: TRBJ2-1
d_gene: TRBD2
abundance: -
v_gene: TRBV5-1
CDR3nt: TGCGCCAGCAGCTGGATGACTAGCGGGGGGAGCAATGAGCAGTTCTTC
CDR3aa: CASSWMTSGGSNEQFF

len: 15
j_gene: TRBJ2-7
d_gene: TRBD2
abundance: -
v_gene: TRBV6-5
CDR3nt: TGTGCCAGCAGTTACTCGAGGCAGGGAGGGTACGAGCAGTACTTC
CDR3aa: CASSYSRQGGYEQYF

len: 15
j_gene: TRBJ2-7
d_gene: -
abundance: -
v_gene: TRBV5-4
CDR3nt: TGTGCCAGCAGCTTGGAGGCCTCGAGCTCCTACGAGCAGTACTTC
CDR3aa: CASSLEASSSYEQYF

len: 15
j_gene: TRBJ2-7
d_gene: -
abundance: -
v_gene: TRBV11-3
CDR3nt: TGTGCCGGCAGCTCAAGGACGGTAAGCTCCTACGAGCAGTACTTC
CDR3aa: CAGSSRTVSSYEQYF

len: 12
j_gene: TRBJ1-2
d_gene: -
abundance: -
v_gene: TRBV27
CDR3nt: TGTGCCAGCAGTCCGGGCAGGGGAGGCTACACCTTC
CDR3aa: CASSPGRGGYTF

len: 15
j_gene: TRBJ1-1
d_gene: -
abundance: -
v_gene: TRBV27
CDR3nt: TGTGCCAGCAATTCCCCCTCCGGGGCGAACACTGAAGCTTTCTTT
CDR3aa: CASNSPSGANTEAFF

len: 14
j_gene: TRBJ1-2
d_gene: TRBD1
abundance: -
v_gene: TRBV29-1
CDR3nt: TGCAGCGTTGAATTCGGGACAGGGGGCAATGGCTACACCTTC
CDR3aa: CSVEFGTGGNGYTF

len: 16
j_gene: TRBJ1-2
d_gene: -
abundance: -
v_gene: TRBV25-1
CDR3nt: TGTGCCAGCAGTGGGGAAGGGGGGGGACACCCCTATGGCTACACCTTC
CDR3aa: CASSGEGGGHPYGYTF

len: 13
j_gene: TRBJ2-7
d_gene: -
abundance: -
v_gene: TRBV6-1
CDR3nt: TGTGCCAGCAGTGCGAACTTGGGCTACGAGCAGTACTTC
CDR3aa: CASSANLGYEQYF

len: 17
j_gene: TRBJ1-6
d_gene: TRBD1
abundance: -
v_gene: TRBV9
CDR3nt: TGTGCCAGCAGCGTATCCCCCTGGACAGGGGGTAACTCACCCCTCCACTTT
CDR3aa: CASSVSPWTGGNSPLHF

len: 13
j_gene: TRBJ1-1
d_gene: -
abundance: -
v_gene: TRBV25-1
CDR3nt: TGTGCCAGCTGGGGAGGAGGAGGTACTGAAGCTTTCTTT
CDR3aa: CASWGGGGTEAFF

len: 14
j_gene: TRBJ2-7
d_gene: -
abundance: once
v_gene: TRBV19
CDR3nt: TGTGCCAGTAGTGCCGTAGGGTCCTATTACGAGCAGTACTTC
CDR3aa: CASSAVGSYYEQYF

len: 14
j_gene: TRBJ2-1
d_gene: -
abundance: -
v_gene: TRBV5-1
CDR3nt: TGCGCCAGCAGCTTCGGGGGCTTCGACAATGAGCAGTTCTTC
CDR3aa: CASSFGGFDNEQFF

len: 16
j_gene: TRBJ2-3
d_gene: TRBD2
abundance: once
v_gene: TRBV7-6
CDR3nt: TGTGCCAGCAGCTTAGCCCTAGCGGGGGGCACAGATACGCAGTATTTT
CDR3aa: CASSLALAGGTDTQYF

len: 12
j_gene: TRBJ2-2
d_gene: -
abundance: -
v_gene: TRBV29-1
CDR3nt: TGCAGCGTTGACGTCAGTCCCGGGGAGCTGTTTTTT
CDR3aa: CSVDVSPGELFF